This entry describes one TCR beta chain. TCRdb reanalysed the 5' RACE reads using MiXCR and keeps one entry per CDR3 protein. The profile shows over 75,000 distinct CDR3 sequences, more than 13% of them singletons. The data derive from a study of early T cells in non-severe SARS-CoV-2 infection. Study at large: It was bulk RNA from unsorted whole blood that was sequenced, and the chains were unpaired.

The CDR3 runs 15 residues. The germline V gene encodes CDR1 DFQATT and CDR2 SNEGSKA (reference sequence). The ends lost 3 bases at V and 8 bases at J; junction bases unmatched: 7. This chain uses TRBV20-1 with TRBJ2-2; 12 positions agree with TRBD2. This TCR came from an adult who was a healthcare worker with PCR-confirmed SARS-CoV-2 infection or an uninfected control (not recorded which). The sequenced sample was whole blood. The CDR3 sequence is CSASPSGRAIGELFF. The CDR3 DNA sequence: TGCAGTGCTAGTCCTAGCGGGAGGGCCATTGGGGAGCTGTTTTTT.